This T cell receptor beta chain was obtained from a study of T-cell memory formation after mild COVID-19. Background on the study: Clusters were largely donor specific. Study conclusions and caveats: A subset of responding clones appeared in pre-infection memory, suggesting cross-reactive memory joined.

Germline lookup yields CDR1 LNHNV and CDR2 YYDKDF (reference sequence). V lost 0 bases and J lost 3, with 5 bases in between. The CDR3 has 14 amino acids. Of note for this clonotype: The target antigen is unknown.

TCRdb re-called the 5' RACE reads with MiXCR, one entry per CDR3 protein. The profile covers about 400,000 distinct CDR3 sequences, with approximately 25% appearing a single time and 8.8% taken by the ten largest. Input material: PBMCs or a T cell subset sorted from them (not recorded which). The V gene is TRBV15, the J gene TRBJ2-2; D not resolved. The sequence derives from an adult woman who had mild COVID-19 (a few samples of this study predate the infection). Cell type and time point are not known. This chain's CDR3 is CATSRDEYTGELFF. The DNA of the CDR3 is TGTGCCACCAGCAGAGATGAGTACACCGGGGAGCTGTTTTTT. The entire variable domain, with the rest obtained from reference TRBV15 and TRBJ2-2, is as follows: DAMVIQNPRYQVTQFGKPVTLSCSQTLNHNVMYWYQQKSSQAPKLLFHYYDKDFNNEADTPDNFQSRRPNTSFCFLDIRSPGLGDTAMYLCATSRDEYTGELFFGEGSRLTVL.